This T cell receptor (beta chain) was identified in a study of control samples from healthy donors and cancer patients (dated by TCRdb to about 2020). Concerning this clone itself: Its specific antigen is unknown. Nothing much larger sits one base from this clone, and base qualities are not available.

From cysteine to phenylalanine, the CDR3 is 12 amino acids long. CDR3 DNA only is kept here, 36 bases in frame from base 1. V is reduced by 6 bases and J by 9 bases, leaving a spacing of 14 bases between them. Library creation used the immunoSEQ multiplex PCR assay. This immuneACCESS table, as held by TCRdb, lists in-frame sequences with V and J called but not all clones. Of the missing ones, under half trace to an unresolved V gene in checked studies; the others have no known cause. The sample data list some 140,000 clones, and 90% to 95% of these were observed just once. About 5% of the sample goes to the ten largest clones.

The sample consisted of blood. Recombination linked TRBV12-3 or TRBV12-4 to TRBJ2-5; the D gene cannot be named for sure. The origin of this receptor is a man in his forties or fifties in good health. The CDR3 is CASSMRTLAQYF. The bases read TGTGCCAGCAGCATGCGGACGTTGGCCCAGTACTTC.